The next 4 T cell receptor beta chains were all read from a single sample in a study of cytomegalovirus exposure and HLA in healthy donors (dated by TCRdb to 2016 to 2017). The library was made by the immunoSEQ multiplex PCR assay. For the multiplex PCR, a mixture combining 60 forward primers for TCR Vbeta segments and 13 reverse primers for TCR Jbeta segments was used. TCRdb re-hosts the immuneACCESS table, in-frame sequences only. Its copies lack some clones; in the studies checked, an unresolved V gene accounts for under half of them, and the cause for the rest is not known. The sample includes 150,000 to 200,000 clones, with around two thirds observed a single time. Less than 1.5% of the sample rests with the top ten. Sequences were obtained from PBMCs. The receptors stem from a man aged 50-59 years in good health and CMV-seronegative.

The CDR3: CASSPRTSYEQYF. The CDR3 nucleotides are TGTGCCAGCAGTCCCCGGACATCTTACGAGCAGTACTTC. The chain recombines TRBV7-9 with TRBJ2-7; a weak D match, TRBD1 (5 bases). The V end lost 6 bases, the J end lost 4 bases, and 13 bases lay between the germline ends. In germline, CDR1 is SEHNR, CDR2 FQNEAQ (reference sequence). This CDR3 comprises 13 residues.

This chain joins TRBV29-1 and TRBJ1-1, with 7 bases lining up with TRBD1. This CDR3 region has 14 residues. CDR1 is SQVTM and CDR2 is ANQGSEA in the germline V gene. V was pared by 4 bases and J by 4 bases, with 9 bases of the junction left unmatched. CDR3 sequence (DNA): TGCAGCGTTGTTCAGGGGGACAAGCCCACTGAAGCTTTCTTT. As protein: CSVVQGDKPTEAFF.

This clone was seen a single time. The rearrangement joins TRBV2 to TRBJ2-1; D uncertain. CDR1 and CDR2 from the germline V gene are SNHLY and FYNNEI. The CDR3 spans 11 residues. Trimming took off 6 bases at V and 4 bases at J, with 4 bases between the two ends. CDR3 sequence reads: CASSSYNEQFF. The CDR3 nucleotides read TGTGCCAGCAGCTCGTACAATGAGCAGTTCTTC.

The CDR3 DNA sequence: TGCAGCGTTGAAGATCAAGGGGGCTATGGCTACACCTTC. Translated, it gives CSVEDQGGYGYTF. The V and J genes are TRBV29-1 and TRBJ1-2; D might be TRBD1 (6 bases). This CDR3 is built from 13 residues. V was cut by 0 bases and J by 4 bases, with 9 bases left in between. The V gene's germline CDR1 is SQVTM and CDR2 ANQGSEA.